These T cell receptor beta chains were read from a single sample in a study of blood T cell repertoires in COVID-19. The assay was immunoSEQ multiplex PCR, and TCRdb's table has in-frame clones only and misses some. Here the sample spans roughly 150,000 clones, about 89% being singletons. Material for sequencing was peripheral blood. These receptors all come from a man aged 55 to 70 with active or convalescent COVID-19. Each CDR3 is given with its conserved first and last residue. The D gene is left open where the match is weak. Rows give clone size only sometimes, using once, few, many, or a class for an expanded clone.

j_gene | abundance | d_gene | len | v_gene | CDR3nt | CDR3aa
TRBJ2-3 | few | TRBD2 | 18 | TRBV5-5 | TGTGCCAGCAGCTTAGTGCCTAGCGGGAGTCCCAGCACAGATACGCAGTATTTT | CASSLVPSGSPSTDTQYF
TRBJ1-5 | - | - | 12 | TRBV5-6 | TGTGCCAGCAGCTTCGGGGTTCAGCCCCAGCATTTT | CASSFGVQPQHF
TRBJ2-3 | - | TRBD2 | 16 | TRBV3-1/TRBV3-2 | TGTGCCAGCAGCCAAGCCGGGACCTTGGGGGGGGATACGCAGTATTTT | CASSQAGTLGGDTQYF
TRBJ1-5 | - | - | 15 | TRBV19 | TGTGCCAGTAGCCGACGCGGGGCTTCCAATCAGCCCCAGCATTTT | CASSRRGASNQPQHF
TRBJ2-3 | once | - | 14 | TRBV7-2 | TGTGCCAGCAGCCCGACAGGTGAATCAGATACGCAGTATTTT | CASSPTGESDTQYF
TRBJ2-2 | - | - | 14 | TRBV15 | TGTGCCACCGCGGGGGCCCGGAACACCGGGGAGCTGTTTTTT | CATAGARNTGELFF
TRBJ1-6 | - | TRBD1 | 16 | TRBV27 | TGTGCCAGCAGTTCACAGGGGATCTCCTATAATTCACCCCTCCACTTT | CASSSQGISYNSPLHF
TRBJ1-4 | - | - | 17 | TRBV9 | TGTGCCAGCAGCGTAGGAAGCAGGGGCTATACTAATGAAAAACTGTTTTTT | CASSVGSRGYTNEKLFF
TRBJ2-7 | - | TRBD2 | 13 | TRBV30 | TGTGCCTGGGAGGAATTACTGGGGGGGGAGCAGTACTTC | CAWEELLGGEQYF
TRBJ2-4 | once | - | 11 | TRBV20-1 | TGCAGTGCTACCCCGAGGGACATTCAGTACTTC | CSATPRDIQYF
TRBJ1-2 | - | - | 14 | TRBV5-5 | TGTGCCAGCAGCCTCCCAGGTGCCGACTATGGCTACACCTTC | CASSLPGADYGYTF
TRBJ1-6 | - | - | 15 | TRBV28 | TGTGCCAGCAGTTTAGGGACATGGGAGGGCTCACCCCTCCACTTT | CASSLGTWEGSPLHF
TRBJ2-7 | - | TRBD2 | 14 | TRBV19 | TGTGCCAGTAGTATAGGACTAGCGAACTACGAGCAGTACTTC | CASSIGLANYEQYF
TRBJ2-7 | - | TRBD2 | 15 | TRBV11-1 | TGTGCCAGCACCGACCGGACTAGCGGGGGCTACGAGCAGTACTTC | CASTDRTSGGYEQYF
TRBJ2-3 | - | - | 15 | TRBV7-2 | TGTGCCAGCAGCTTGCGTCTTACTAGCACAGATACGCAGTATTTT | CASSLRLTSTDTQYF
TRBJ2-3 | - | TRBD2 | 16 | TRBV9 | TGTGCCAGCAGCAGCGGACTAGCGGGAGGAGGGGATACGCAGTATTTT | CASSSGLAGGGDTQYF
TRBJ1-2 | - | TRBD1 | 14 | TRBV18 | TGTGCCAGCTCACCCTCGGGACAGGGGGTCGGCTACACCTTC | CASSPSGQGVGYTF
TRBJ2-1 | - | TRBD1 | 18 | TRBV27 | TGTGCCAGCAGTTTACGGGACAGGCTTCCTTCCACCTACAATGAGCAGTTCTTC | CASSLRDRLPSTYNEQFF
TRBJ2-5 | - | TRBD2 | 17 | TRBV4-2 | TGTGCCAGCAGCCATAGAGCGGGCGGGGGTCCTCAAGAGACCCAGTACTTC | CASSHRAGGGPQETQYF
TRBJ1-3 | - | - | 14 | TRBV6-5 | TGTGCCAGCACCGCAGCGGGTCCCCGAAACACCATATATTTT | CASTAAGPRNTIYF
TRBJ1-2 | - | - | 16 | TRBV4-1 | TGCGCCAGCAGCCAAGATCGGTCAGGGTCGGGCTATGGCTACACCTTC | CASSQDRSGSGYGYTF
TRBJ1-2 | - | TRBD1 | 15 | TRBV4-3 | TGCGCCAGCAGCCAAGGACGGGACAGCTTCTATGGCTACACCTTC | CASSQGRDSFYGYTF
TRBJ2-5 | - | - | 16 | TRBV28 | TGTGCCAGCAGTTTATCCCTGAGCTCCAGGGAAGAGACCCAGTACTTC | CASSLSLSSREETQYF
TRBJ2-6 | - | - | 15 | TRBV10-3 | TGTGCCATCAGTGACCCCCGCTCTGGGGCCAACGTCCTGACTTTC | CAISDPRSGANVLTF
TRBJ1-2 | - | TRBD1 | 13 | TRBV6-4 | TGTGCCAGCAGCGCGGACAGGGGCTATGGCTACACCTTC | CASSADRGYGYTF
TRBJ1-5 | once | TRBD1 | 15 | TRBV24-1 | TGTGCCACCAGTGAAGGGACAGGGGGCAATCAGCCCCAGCATTTT | CATSEGTGGNQPQHF
TRBJ2-7 | once | - | 13 | TRBV7-9 | TGTGCCAGCAGCTTAAACAGCCTCTACGAGCAGTACTTC | CASSLNSLYEQYF
TRBJ1-5 | - | - | 17 | TRBV24-1 | TGTGCCACCAGTGATCGACAATTCCGGGACAATAGGCCGCCCCAGCATTTT | CATSDRQFRDNRPPQHF
TRBJ1-6 | - | - | 13 | TRBV7-3 | TGTGCCAGCAGCTACTCAGGGGAATCACCCCTCCACTTT | CASSYSGESPLHF
TRBJ2-5 | - | TRBD2 | 13 | TRBV2 | TGTGCCAGCCGTAGCGGGGTTGAAGAGACCCAGTACTTC | CASRSGVEETQYF
TRBJ2-7 | few | TRBD2 | 14 | TRBV9 | TGTGCCAGCAGCGTGACTAGCCGTGCGTACGAGCAGTACTTC | CASSVTSRAYEQYF
TRBJ1-3 | - | - | 15 | TRBV7-2 | TGTGCCAGCAGCTCCGGAGGAGGGGCTGGAAACACCATATATTTT | CASSSGGGAGNTIYF
TRBJ2-5 | - | TRBD2 | 14 | TRBV11-2 | TGTGCCAGCAGCTTAGGCGGGGGAACGGGGACCCAGTACTTC | CASSLGGGTGTQYF
TRBJ1-1 | - | - | 16 | TRBV5-6 | TGTGCCAGCAGCTTTCTCAGTGCGGGGGCGAACACTGAAGCTTTCTTT | CASSFLSAGANTEAFF
TRBJ1-3 | once | - | 15 | TRBV5-4 | TGTGCCAGCAGCTTAGGACACAGCTCTGGAAACACCATATATTTT | CASSLGHSSGNTIYF
TRBJ2-3 | - | - | 13 | TRBV7-2 | TGTGCCAGCAGCACTTACAGCACAGATACGCAGTATTTT | CASSTYSTDTQYF
TRBJ2-7 | - | - | 14 | TRBV9 | TGTGCCAGCAGCGCTATAGAGAGCTCCTACGAGCAGTACTTC | CASSAIESSYEQYF
TRBJ1-2 | - | TRBD1 | 13 | TRBV18 | TGTGCCAGCTCATCCGGACAGGGTGATGGCTACACCTTC | CASSSGQGDGYTF
TRBJ2-4 | - | - | 13 | TRBV6-1 | TGTGCCAGCAGTGAAGCGAGAAATTTCGTTCAGTACTTC | CASSEARNFVQYF
TRBJ1-1 | - | TRBD1 | 16 | TRBV4-1 | TGCGCCAGCAGCCAAGGGACAGGGGGGTCGAACACTGAAGCTTTCTTT | CASSQGTGGSNTEAFF
TRBJ2-3 | - | TRBD2 | 15 | TRBV7-7 | TGTGCTAGCAGCCCGACTAGCGGGTACACAGATACGCAGTATTTT | CASSPTSGYTDTQYF
TRBJ1-1 | - | - | 13 | TRBV12-3/TRBV12-4 | TGTGCCAGCAGTTTATCAGAGGACACTGAAGCTTTCTTT | CASSLSEDTEAFF
TRBJ2-2 | - | - | 14 | TRBV18 | TGTGCCAGCTCACTTTCAGAGAACACCGGGGAGCTGTTTTTT | CASSLSENTGELFF
TRBJ1-1 | - | - | 15 | TRBV3-1/TRBV3-2 | TGTGCCAGCAGCCAAGGGGCCGCGTCTAACACTGAAGCTTTCTTT | CASSQGAASNTEAFF
TRBJ2-2 | - | TRBD1 | 16 | TRBV6-1 | TGTGCCAGCAGTGAAGTTGGGACAGCGAACACCGGGGAGCTGTTTTTT | CASSEVGTANTGELFF
TRBJ1-4 | - | - | 13 | TRBV19 | TGTGCCAGTAGTAGACAGATTAATGAAAAACTGTTTTTT | CASSRQINEKLFF
TRBJ2-7 | - | TRBD1 | 15 | TRBV24-1 | TGTGCCACCAGTGACCCCGGGACAGGGGGCTACGAGCAGTACTTC | CATSDPGTGGYEQYF
TRBJ2-2 | - | TRBD2 | 16 | TRBV19 | TGTGCCAGTAGCCCCGGGACTAGCGGTAACACCGGGGAGCTGTTTTTT | CASSPGTSGNTGELFF
TRBJ2-3 | - | - | 13 | TRBV11-3 | TGTGCCAGCAGCTGGGGACTGACCGATACGCAGTATTTT | CASSWGLTDTQYF
TRBJ2-7 | - | TRBD1 | 14 | TRBV29-1 | TGCAGCGTTGGGGTCGGGGACAGGGGGCACGAGCAGTACTTC | CSVGVGDRGHEQYF
TRBJ2-7 | - | - | 15 | TRBV19 | TGTGCCAGTAGTAGAGGGACTCCAATTACCTACGAGCAGTACTTC | CASSRGTPITYEQYF
TRBJ2-3 | - | - | 15 | TRBV6-2/TRBV6-3 | TGTGCCAGCAGCCCCCATCTTGAGCGAGGCGATACGCAGTATTTT | CASSPHLERGDTQYF
TRBJ1-1 | - | TRBD1 | 13 | TRBV27 | TGTGCCAGCAGTCCCCGGACAGGGTCGGCGGCTTTCTTT | CASSPRTGSAAFF
TRBJ1-1 | - | - | 14 | TRBV11-2 | TGTGCCAGCAGCTTAGCGCGGGGGGCCCCTGAAGCTTTCTTT | CASSLARGAPEAFF
TRBJ2-7 | - | TRBD2 | 16 | TRBV27 | TGTGCCAGCTCTTCTCACGGAGCGGGGGCTTCCTACGAGCAGTACTTC | CASSSHGAGASYEQYF
TRBJ1-1 | once | - | 11 | TRBV30 | TGTGCCTGCGGACGGTACACTGAAGCTTTCTTT | CACGRYTEAFF
TRBJ2-7 | - | TRBD2 | 14 | TRBV6-2/TRBV6-3 | TGTGCCAGCAGTTTGCTAGCGGGAGGCTACGAGCAGTACTTC | CASSLLAGGYEQYF
TRBJ2-7 | - | TRBD2 | 13 | TRBV28 | TGTGCCATCCGGGGGGCGGGAGGGGTCGAGCAGTACTTC | CAIRGAGGVEQYF